Following are 32 T cell receptor beta chains from one sample sequenced in a study of T cells after yellow fever vaccination. TCRdb reprocessed the 5' RACE reads with MiXCR, giving one entry per CDR3 protein. The sample lists 500,000 to 650,000 distinct CDR3 sequences; about 12% were seen once. The sequenced sample was PBMCs, obtained on the day of the yellow fever booster vaccination. The source of these receptors is a man aged 25 to 40 who received the YFV17D yellow fever vaccine.

This clonotype turned up a few times. Here the CDR3 reads CAWSVPSGNFYEQYF. CDR3 bases: TGTGCCTGGAGTGTACCGTCAGGGAATTTTTACGAGCAGTACTTC. The chain couples TRBV30 to TRBJ2-7; possibly TRBD1 for D (5 bases). The CDR3 is made up of 15 amino acids. Trimming left V 0 bases short and J 4 bases short, with 16 bases between. CDR1 and CDR2 from the germline V gene are GTSNPN and SVGIG (reference sequence).

The J gene is TRBJ2-2, the V gene TRBV15; D is uncertain. Germline CDR1 and CDR2: LNHNV and YYDKDF (reference sequence). This CDR3 is 13 amino acids long. V lost 1 base, J lost 7 bases, and 7 bases lay in between. The DNA for the CDR3 is TGTGCCACCAGCAGAGTTTGGGGCGGGGAGCTGTTTTTT. Its translation: CATSRVWGGELFF.

This clonotype was seen a handful of times. The chain uses TRBV6-1 and TRBJ2-5; 9 nucleotides match TRBD2. The CDR3 sequence is 15 residues long. V trimming: 6 bases; J trimming: 1 base; junction bases outside the gene matches: 6. Germline V CDR1 and CDR2: MNHNS, SASEGT. This CDR3 reads CASRVLAGIQETQYF. For the CDR3, the DNA is TGTGCCAGCAGGGTACTAGCGGGCATCCAAGAGACCCAGTACTTC.

This clonotype was recorded only once. The chain couples TRBV5-6 to TRBJ2-5; D ambiguous. Germline values: CDR1 SGHDT, CDR2 YYEEEE. This CDR3 has 14 residues. Trimming pared 4 bases from V and 8 bases from J, leaving 18 bases between. CDR3 sequence: CASSQRDWVYTQYF. CDR3 bases: TGTGCCAGCAGCCAACGCGATTGGGTGTACACCCAGTACTTC.

This clonotype was seen at least ten times. V is TRBV7-2 and J is TRBJ2-7; TRBD2 matches 13 bases. Germline V gene sequence: CDR1 SGHTA, CDR2 FQGNSA. Trimming at V came to 4 bases and at J to 3 bases, leaving 3 bases not matched to a gene. This CDR3 spans 15 amino acids. CDR3: CASSSGLAGDYEQYF. In DNA, the CDR3 is TGTGCCAGCAGCTCTGGACTAGCGGGAGACTACGAGCAGTACTTC.

The chain recombines TRBV20-1 with TRBJ2-5; no definite D call. V lost 0 bases, J lost 2 bases, and 13 bases lay in between. Germline V gene data show CDR1 as DFQATT and CDR2 as SNEGSKA (reference sequence). The CDR3 runs to 15 residues. The CDR3 loop reads CSARDMERMQETQYF. The CDR3 DNA reads as TGCAGTGCTAGAGATATGGAGCGAATGCAAGAGACCCAGTACTTC.

This clonotype has only a few counts. The chain uses TRBV6-5 and TRBJ2-3, with D possibly being TRBD1 or TRBD2 (6 bases each). Trimming shortened V by 2 bases and J by 4 bases, and 19 bases separated the two germline ends. This CDR3 has 17 residues. Germline CDR1 is MNHEY and CDR2 is SVGAGI. CDR3 DNA: TGTGCCAGCAGTTACCCCCCTCGGGGGCTAGTCCCAGATACGCAGTATTTT. Its translation is CASSYPPRGLVPDTQYF.

This clonotype was picked up a small number of times. The chain joins TRBV7-2 to TRBJ1-1, with D unclear. Germline lookup yields CDR1 SGHTA and CDR2 FQGNSA. V was shortened by 1 base and J by 6 bases, with 15 bases between the two germline ends. The CDR3 is made up of 15 amino acids. The CDR3 DNA reads TGTGCCAGCAGCTTAGAAAGGGCCCTCGGGGCTGAAGCTTTCTTT. Its translation: CASSLERALGAEAFF.

This clonotype was detected only a few times. V and J are TRBV5-1 and TRBJ2-7; D is ambiguous. This CDR3 has 14 amino acids. Deletions cut 4 bases from V and 0 bases from J, with 11 bases between. The germline CDR1 and CDR2 sequences are SGHRS and YFSETQ. CDR3 sequence reads: CASSIDTTSYEQYF. CDR3 in DNA: TGCGCCAGCAGCATTGACACTACCTCCTACGAGCAGTACTTC.

This clonotype has just a few counts. This chain uses TRBV20-1 with TRBJ2-3, with D possibly TRBD1 on 6 matching bases. Trimming cost V 6 bases and J 1 base, with 17 bases left between them. The V gene's germline CDR1 is DFQATT and CDR2 SNEGSKA (reference sequence). This CDR3 is 15 amino acids long. DNA for the CDR3: TGCAGTGCGTCGCGGACAGCGGACGGCACAGATACGCAGTATTTT. It yields the protein CSASRTADGTDTQYF.

This clonotype showed up just a few times. The chain recombines TRBV15 with TRBJ2-4; 9 positions match TRBD2. The CDR3 covers 16 residues. Germline CDR1 LNHNV, CDR2 YYDKDF (reference sequence). The trim removed 4 bases at V and 0 bases at J, leaving 4 bases unmatched. CDR3: CATSIAGAGAKNIQYF. For the CDR3, the DNA is TGTGCCACCAGCATAGCGGGAGCGGGAGCCAAAAACATTCAGTACTTC.

This clonotype was observed a few times. The CDR3 region has the DNA TGTGCCAGCAGCGGACCTACAGAAGGTAACACTGAAGCTTTCTTT. Protein sequence: CASSGPTEGNTEAFF. J is TRBJ1-1 and V is TRBV12-3 or TRBV12-4; the D is unclear. Trimming removed 6 bases from V and 2 bases from J, with 16 bases in between. The CDR3 is 15 amino acids.

A few counts support this clonotype. The chain combines TRBV19 with TRBJ1-1; 7 bases line up with TRBD1. Unmatched junction bases numbered 7, after V lost 8 bases and J lost 1 base. CDR1 is LNHDA and CDR2 is SQIVND in the germline V gene (reference sequence). The CDR3 is made up of 14 amino acids. CDR3 region: CASYNRGTNTEAFF. The CDR3 nucleotides are TGTGCCAGTTATAACAGGGGAACGAACACTGAAGCTTTCTTT.

There are many counts of this clonotype. This chain connects TRBV19 to TRBJ1-6, with D possibly being TRBD1 (6 bases). CDR3 length equals 15 residues. V was cut by 5 bases and J by 9 bases, with 17 bases left in between. The germline V gene has CDR1 LNHDA and CDR2 SQIVND (reference sequence). CDR3 coding DNA: TGTGCCAGTAGTCCTTCGACAGGAATCACTTCACCCCTCCACTTT. Protein sequence: CASSPSTGITSPLHF.

This clonotype was picked up a small number of times. The rearrangement uses TRBV20-1 and TRBJ2-1, with D maybe TRBD2 (6 bases). V was shortened by 6 bases and J by 0 bases, with 12 bases between the two germline ends. The germline V gene encodes CDR1 DFQATT and CDR2 SNEGSKA (reference sequence). This CDR3 is 14 amino acids long. CDR3 sequence reads: CSARNGSSYNEQFF. CDR3 nucleotides: TGCAGTGCCAGGAACGGGAGCTCCTACAATGAGCAGTTCTTC.

This clonotype was seen more than once but under ten times. The chain is built from TRBV20-1 and TRBJ2-1, with D uncertain. With 1 base removed from V and 15 bases from J, the gap between germline ends came to 10 bases. The CDR3 covers 10 residues. Germline CDR1 and CDR2: DFQATT and SNEGSKA (reference sequence). CDR3 sequence (DNA): TGCAGTGCTAGAGTAAATGAGTTGTTCTTC. It specifies CSARVNELFF.

The J gene is TRBJ2-3, the V gene TRBV4-2, with a weak D call TRBD2 (6 bases). V was clipped by 1 base and J by 0 bases, with 8 bases between them. CDR1 and CDR2 from the germline V gene are LGHNA and YNFKEQ. This CDR3 region has 15 residues. Here the CDR3 DNA reads TGTGCCAGCAGCCAAGGACTAGTAAGCACAGATACGCAGTATTTT. It translates to CASSQGLVSTDTQYF.

This chain links TRBV7-9 with TRBJ1-3; D perhaps matches TRBD1 (5 bases). The germline CDR1 and CDR2 sequences are SEHNR and FQNEAQ (reference sequence). The CDR3 is 16 amino acids. The V gene lost 3 bases and the J gene lost 1 base, with 13 bases spanning the gap. CDR3 DNA sequence: TGTGCCAGCAGCTTTTCGCCTCAGGGTTCTGGAAACACCATATATTTT. Its translation: CASSFSPQGSGNTIYF. Supplemented by reference TRBV7-9 and TRBJ1-3, the full variable domain reads DTGVSQNPRHKITKRGQNVTFRCDPISEHNRLYWYRQTLGQGPEFLTYFQNEAQLEKSRLLSDRFSAERPKGSFSTLEIQRTEQGDSAMYLCASSFSPQGSGNTIYFGEGSWLTVV.

The rearrangement links TRBV2 to TRBJ2-3; possibly TRBD1 for D (6 bases). V was trimmed by 6 bases and J by 4 bases, leaving 14 bases between them. The germline gives CDR1 SNHLY, CDR2 FYNNEI. This CDR3 is built from 14 residues. The CDR3 region has the DNA TGTGCCAGCAGCAACAGGGTTGCCGCAGATACGCAGTATTTT. This encodes CASSNRVAADTQYF.

There are a few counts of this clonotype. This chain uses TRBV7-2 with TRBJ2-7; the match to TRBD2 covers 7 bases. The V gene's germline CDR1 is SGHTA and CDR2 FQGNSA. V gave up 4 bases and J gave up 12 bases; unmatched junction bases: 15. CDR3 length: 14 residues. Here the CDR3 DNA reads TGTGCCAGCAGCTCAACGGGACTAAATCTAATGCGGTACTTC. It codes for CASSSTGLNLMRYF.

The chain carries TRBV6-5 and TRBJ2-5; possible D gene TRBD2, 6 bases. This CDR3 has 15 amino acids. CDR1 and CDR2 (germline): MNHEY, SVGAGI. V lost 2 bases and J lost 7, with 17 bases in between. CDR3 protein: CASSYGGPGRGTQYF. In nucleotides, the CDR3 is TGTGCCAGCAGTTACGGGGGTCCGGGGCGGGGGACCCAGTACTTC.

This clonotype was observed at least ten times. The V and J genes are TRBV20-1 and TRBJ2-3; D is uncertain. V shed 6 bases and J shed 2 bases, with 9 bases lying between them. CDR1 is DFQATT, CDR2 SNEGSKA, per germline (reference sequence). This CDR3 contains 12 residues. The CDR3 is CSARTNTDTQYF. The CDR3 region has the DNA TGCAGTGCCCGTACTAACACAGATACGCAGTATTTT.

This clonotype was seen a few times. The chain couples TRBV15 to TRBJ2-3; D might be TRBD1 or TRBD2, each matching 5 bases. This CDR3 spans 14 amino acids. Looked up from germline, CDR1 is LNHNV and CDR2 is YYDKDF (reference sequence). Between the trimmed V and J ends, which lost 5 bases and 2 bases, there was a span of 11 bases. In DNA form, the CDR3 reads TGTGCCACCAGCTTAGGGACGCTCACAGATACGCAGTATTTT. The encoded protein is CATSLGTLTDTQYF.

J is TRBJ1-1 and V is TRBV11-2; D is uncertain. Germline V gene sequence: CDR1 SGHAT, CDR2 FQNNGV. Trimming shortened V by 3 bases and J by 4 bases, and 6 bases separated the two germline ends. This CDR3 is 12 amino acids long. CDR3 sequence reads: CASSLGVTEAFF. As DNA, the CDR3 is TGTGCCAGCAGCTTGGGAGTCACTGAAGCTTTCTTT.

This clonotype was picked up many times. V is TRBV12-3 or TRBV12-4 and J is TRBJ1-2; TRBD1 might be the D (6 bases). This CDR3 has 14 residues. V shed 6 bases and J shed 4 bases, with 15 bases lying between them. The CDR3 loop is CASSPGQNPYGYTF. In DNA form, the CDR3 reads TGTGCCAGCAGCCCTGGACAGAACCCCTATGGCTACACCTTC.

The chain has TRBV5-6 and TRBJ2-7; 10 bases are a match to TRBD2. Per germline, CDR1 SGHDT and CDR2 YYEEEE. V gave up 5 bases and J gave up 4 bases; unmatched junction bases: 6. The CDR3 is 14 residues long. CDR3 sequence: CASRIAGGWYEQYF. The CDR3 region has the DNA TGTGCCAGCAGAATAGCGGGAGGTTGGTACGAGCAGTACTTC.

This clonotype came up many times. V is TRBV5-1 and J is TRBJ2-7, with D unresolved. CDR3 length: 13 amino acids. The germline V gene has CDR1 SGHRS and CDR2 YFSETQ. Trimming stripped 0 bases from V and 2 bases from J, with 6 bases between. The CDR3 here is CASSLDWAYEQYF. DNA of the CDR3: TGCGCCAGCAGCTTGGACTGGGCCTACGAGCAGTACTTC. The full variable domain, its missing parts supplied by reference TRBV5-1 and TRBJ2-7, is KAGVTQTPRYLIKTRGQQVTLSCSPISGHRSVSWYQQTPGQGLQFLFEYFSETQRNKGNFPGRFSGRQFSNSRSEMNVSTLELGDSALYLCASSLDWAYEQYFGPGTRLTVT.

This clonotype occurred a few times. The rearrangement uses TRBV7-2 and TRBJ2-5; 9 bases map to TRBD2. V shed 5 bases and J 4 bases; nucleotides not matched to a gene: 11. Germline CDR1 and CDR2: SGHTA and FQGNSA. The CDR3 has 16 amino acids. The CDR3 reads CASSPLAAGGRETQYF. As DNA, the CDR3 is TGTGCCAGCAGCCCCCTGGCAGCGGGAGGACGAGAGACCCAGTACTTC.

The rearrangement uses TRBV12-3 or TRBV12-4 and TRBJ1-1; D is undetermined. The CDR3 consists of 12 residues. Deletions cut 6 bases from V and 8 bases from J, with 13 bases between. CDR3 nucleotides: TGTGCCAGCAGCCCTCTTGGACGGGAAGCTTTCTTT. Protein sequence: CASSPLGREAFF.

The chain joins TRBV19 to TRBJ2-3, with 7 bases aligning to TRBD1. Germline lookup yields CDR1 LNHDA and CDR2 SQIVND (reference sequence). The trim removed 4 bases at V and 2 bases at J, leaving 3 bases unmatched. The length of the CDR3 is 14 residues. DNA for the CDR3: TGTGCCAGTAGTACGACAGGGTACACAGATACGCAGTATTTT. It encodes CASSTTGYTDTQYF.

This clonotype was observed many times. The rearrangement links TRBV29-1 to TRBJ2-3; 7 bases match TRBD1. The length of the CDR3 is 12 residues. CDR1 is SQVTM and CDR2 is ANQGSEA in the germline V gene. V lost 2 bases, J lost 4 bases, and 0 bases stayed unmatched. CDR3 coding DNA: TGCAGCGTTGAACAGGGGGCAGATACGCAGTATTTT. It yields the protein CSVEQGADTQYF.

This clonotype was recorded a few times. CDR3 bases: TGTGCCACCTCGGACAGGAACTATGGCTACACCTTC. Encoded protein: CATSDRNYGYTF. The V and J genes are TRBV2 and TRBJ1-2, with TRBD1 identical over 7 bases. The CDR3 loop spans 12 amino acids. Unmatched junction bases numbered 4, after V lost 10 bases and J lost 2 bases. Looked up from germline, CDR1 is SNHLY and CDR2 is FYNNEI.